This T cell receptor (beta chain) was profiled in a study of Ad26.COV2.S vaccination and SARS-CoV-2 variants. General observations from the study: Considerable breadth of spike-specific CD8+ and CD4+ T cell responses has reportedly been documented following vaccination. Analyses of TCR breadth and depth may have underestimated total T cell responses.

As concerns this clone: Its antigen is still unknown.

Trimming removed 3 bases at V and 1 base at J, with 7 bases between. The CDR3 has 13 amino acids. Looked up from germline, CDR1 is ENHRY and CDR2 is SYGVKD. The treatment is: some 20 received Ad26.COV2.S at low or high dose, single or two shots; about 5 received placebo; per-sample allocation not given. Day 63 after the first vaccine or placebo injection was the time point for sampling. Using immunoSEQ multiplex PCR, the repertoire was profiled, and TCRdb retains in-frame clones only, with some absent. The data hold 350,000 to 450,000 clones, with 92% observed a single time. This chain joins TRBV10-3 and TRBJ2-7; D remains unclear. The receptor's source is a person between 18 and 65 years old who received the Ad26.COV2.S COVID-19 vaccine or a placebo. Source: peripheral blood, taken in a trial of Ad26.COV2.S vaccine versus placebo. CDR3 residues: CAISEQLSYEQYF. The CDR3 DNA reads TGTGCCATCAGTGAACAGCTATCCTACGAGCAGTACTTC.